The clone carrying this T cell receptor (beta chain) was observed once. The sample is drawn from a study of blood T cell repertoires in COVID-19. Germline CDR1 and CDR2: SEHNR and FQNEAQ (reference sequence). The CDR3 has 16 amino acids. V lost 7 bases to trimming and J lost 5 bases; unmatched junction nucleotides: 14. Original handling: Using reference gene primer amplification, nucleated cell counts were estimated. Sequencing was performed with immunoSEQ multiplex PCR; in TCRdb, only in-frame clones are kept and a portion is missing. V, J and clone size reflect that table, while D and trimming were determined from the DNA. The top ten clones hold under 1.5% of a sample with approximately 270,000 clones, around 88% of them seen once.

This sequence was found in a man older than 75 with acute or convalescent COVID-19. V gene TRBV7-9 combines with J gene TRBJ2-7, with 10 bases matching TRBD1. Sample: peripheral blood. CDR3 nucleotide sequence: TGTGCCAGCACCAACGTGCTCCGGACAGGGGGTAACGAGCAGTACTTC. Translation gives CASTNVLRTGGNEQYF.